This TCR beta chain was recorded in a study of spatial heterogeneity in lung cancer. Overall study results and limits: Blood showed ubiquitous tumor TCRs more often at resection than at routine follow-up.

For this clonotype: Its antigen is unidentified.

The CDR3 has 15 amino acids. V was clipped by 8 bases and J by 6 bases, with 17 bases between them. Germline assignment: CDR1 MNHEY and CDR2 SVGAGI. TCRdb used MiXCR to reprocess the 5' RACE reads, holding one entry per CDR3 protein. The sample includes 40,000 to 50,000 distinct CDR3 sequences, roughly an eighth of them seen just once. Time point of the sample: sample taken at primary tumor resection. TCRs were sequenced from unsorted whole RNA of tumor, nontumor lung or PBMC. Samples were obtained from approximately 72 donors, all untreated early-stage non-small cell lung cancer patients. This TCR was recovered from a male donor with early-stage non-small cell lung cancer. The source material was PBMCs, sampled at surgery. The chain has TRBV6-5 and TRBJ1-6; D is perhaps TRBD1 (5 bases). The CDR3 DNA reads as TGTGCCAGCGCAGAAATGGGGCTAAGTAATTCACCCCTCCACTTT. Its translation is CASAEMGLSNSPLHF.